This T cell receptor beta chain is from a study of PD-1 blockade in classical Hodgkin lymphoma. This clone was counted once. Following autologous stem cell transplantation, relapse occurred in every patient, and exposure to brentuximab vedotin varied. The data were produced by immunoSEQ multiplex PCR, yet TCRdb's version contains in-frame clones alone and is incomplete. The data show 66,000 or so clones, 71% seen once. The input for sequencing was peripheral blood mononuclear cells (PBMCs), taken before the second cycle of nivolumab. The TCR comes from a human donor with classical Hodgkin lymphoma.

CDR3 in amino acids: CASRPSGARSYNEQFF. CDR3 nucleotide sequence: TGTGCCAGTAGACCCAGTGGGGCCCGCTCCTACAATGAGCAGTTCTTC. The chain uses TRBV19 and TRBJ2-1, with a weak D call TRBD1 (5 bases). The V end was cut by 6 bases, the J end by 0 bases, with 15 bases between. The CDR3 has 16 amino acids. Germline loops: CDR1 LNHDA, CDR2 SQIVND (reference sequence).